This section outlines one T cell receptor beta chain sequence together with its context. Participants' reported clinical history set cohort assignment. Study processing details: Estimation of nucleated cell counts was performed using reference gene primer amplification. Method: immunoSEQ multiplex PCR; TCRdb's copy keeps in-frame clones and lacks some. The V and J calls and clone size were taken over from that table, and D and trimming were inferred from the DNA. The data show roughly 230,000 clones, around nine tenths seen once. The V segment lost 2 bases and the J segment 5 bases; nucleotides outside the gene matches: 9. The CDR3 is made up of 16 amino acids. Germline CDR1 MNHEY, CDR2 SMNVEV (reference sequence). The data are from a study of blood T cell repertoires in COVID-19. Across the whole study: Acute and convalescent COVID-19 specimens originated in the United States, Italy and Spain. PBMCs, B-cell-depleted T cells, or T cells were the source of the cDNA or gDNA that made up the material.

This sequence originates from a man aged 25 to 40 in a cohort exposed to, infected with or recovered from COVID-19 (not recorded which). V usage is TRBV27 and J usage is TRBJ1-2; TRBD1 matches at 9 bases. Sequenced input: PBMCs or T cells enriched from blood (not recorded which). DNA for the CDR3: TGTGCCAGCAGTTTAGAAGGCGGGACAGGGCCTTATGGCTACACCTTC. Its protein product is CASSLEGGTGPYGYTF.